The sample holds many counts of the clone carrying this T cell receptor beta chain. These data come from a study of T cells in Graves' hyperthyroidism and ophthalmopathy. V shed 6 bases and J shed 4 bases, with 6 bases lying between them. Looked up from germline, CDR1 is MDHEN and CDR2 is SYDVKM. The CDR3 contains 11 residues. RNA transcripts were the template for amplifying TCR beta CDR3 regions. HTBI primers drove first-round RT-PCR of the TCR CDR3. A single record per CDR3 protein comes from TCRdb applying MiXCR to the multiplex PCR reads. Among some 380,000 distinct CDR3 sequences listed, approximately 13% were seen once.

This clonotype originated in a man aged 25-40 years with Graves' hyperthyroidism that later progressed to Graves' ophthalmopathy. The sample consisted of blood. The chain joins TRBV28 to TRBJ1-1; no clear D gene. CDR3 residues: CASRGPTEAFF. The CDR3 nucleotides read TGTGCCAGCAGGGGTCCCACTGAAGCTTTCTTT.